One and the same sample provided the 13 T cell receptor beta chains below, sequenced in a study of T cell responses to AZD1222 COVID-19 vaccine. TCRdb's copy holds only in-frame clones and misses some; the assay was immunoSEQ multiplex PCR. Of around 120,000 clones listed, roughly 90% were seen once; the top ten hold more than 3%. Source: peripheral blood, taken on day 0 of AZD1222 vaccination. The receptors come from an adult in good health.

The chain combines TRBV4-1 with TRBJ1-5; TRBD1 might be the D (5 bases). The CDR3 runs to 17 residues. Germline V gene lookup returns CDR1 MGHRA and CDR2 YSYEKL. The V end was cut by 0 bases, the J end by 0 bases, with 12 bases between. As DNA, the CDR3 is TGCGCCAGCAGCCAAGAACCGGGGCGGCTTAGCAATCAGCCCCAGCATTTT. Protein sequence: CASSQEPGRLSNQPQHF.

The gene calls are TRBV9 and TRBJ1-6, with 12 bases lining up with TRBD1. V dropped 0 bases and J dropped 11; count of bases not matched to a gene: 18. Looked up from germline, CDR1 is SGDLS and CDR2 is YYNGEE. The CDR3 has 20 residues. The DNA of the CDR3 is TGTGCCAGCAGCGTAGACGCCGACCTGCGGGACAGGGGGCAAGGGGCACCCCTCCACTTT. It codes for CASSVDADLRDRGQGAPLHF.

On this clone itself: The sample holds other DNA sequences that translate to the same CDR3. This chain's CDR3 is CSVRDSSYEQYF. The CDR3, as DNA: TGCAGCGTCCGGGACAGTTCCTACGAGCAGTACTTC. V and J are TRBV29-1 and TRBJ2-7; 7 bases are a match to TRBD1. Germline V gives CDR1 SQVTM, CDR2 ANQGSEA. This CDR3 is 12 amino acids long. Trimming at V came to 6 bases and at J to 1 base, leaving 3 bases not matched to a gene.

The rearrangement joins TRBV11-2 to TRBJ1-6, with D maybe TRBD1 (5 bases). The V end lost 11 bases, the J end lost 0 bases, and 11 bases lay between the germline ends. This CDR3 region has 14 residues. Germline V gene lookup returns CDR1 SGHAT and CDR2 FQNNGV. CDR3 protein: CASTVVSYNSPLHF. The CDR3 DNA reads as TGTGCCTCGACAGTCGTCTCCTATAATTCACCCCTCCACTTT.

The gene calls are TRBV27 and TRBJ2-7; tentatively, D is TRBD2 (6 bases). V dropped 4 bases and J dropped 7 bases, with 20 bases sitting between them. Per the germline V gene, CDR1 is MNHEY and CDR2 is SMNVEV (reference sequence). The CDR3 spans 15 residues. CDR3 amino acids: CASSSGTLGIWEQYF. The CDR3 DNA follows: TGTGCCAGCAGTTCAGGGACTCTCGGGATATGGGAGCAGTACTTC.

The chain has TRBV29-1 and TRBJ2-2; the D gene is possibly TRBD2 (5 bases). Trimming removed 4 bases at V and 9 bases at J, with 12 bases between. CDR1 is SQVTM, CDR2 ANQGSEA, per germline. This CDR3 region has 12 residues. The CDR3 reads CSVGLAQRELFF. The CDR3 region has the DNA TGCAGCGTTGGGCTAGCCCAACGGGAGCTGTTTTTT.

The CDR3 DNA reads as TGTGCCAGCAGCTCCCGCTGGGGCGAAAAACTGTTTTTT. Translation: CASSSRWGEKLFF. The chain is built from TRBV7-2 and TRBJ1-4, with D perhaps TRBD1 (5 bases). Per germline, CDR1 SGHTA and CDR2 FQGNSA. The CDR3 spans 13 residues. The V end was cut by 4 bases, the J end by 8 bases, with 11 bases between. The whole variable domain, filled in from reference TRBV7-2 and TRBJ1-4, reads GAGVSQSPSNKVTEKGKDVELRCDPISGHTALYWYRQSLGQGLEFLIYFQGNSAPDKSGLPSDRFSAERTGGSVSTLTIQRTQQEDSAVYLCASSSRWGEKLFFGSGTQLSVL.

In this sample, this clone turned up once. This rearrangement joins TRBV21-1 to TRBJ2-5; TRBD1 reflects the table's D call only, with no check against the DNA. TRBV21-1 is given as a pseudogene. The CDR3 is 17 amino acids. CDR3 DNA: TGTGCCAGCAGCAAAGAGACAGGGGACAAATTTCAAGAGACCCAGTACTTC. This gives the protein CASSKETGDKFQETQYF.

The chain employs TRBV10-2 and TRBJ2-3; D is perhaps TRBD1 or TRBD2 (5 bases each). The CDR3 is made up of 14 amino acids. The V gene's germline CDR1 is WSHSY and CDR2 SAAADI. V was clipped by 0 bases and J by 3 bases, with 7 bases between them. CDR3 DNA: TGCGCCAGCAGTGAGTCGTGGGGGACAGATACGCAGTATTTT. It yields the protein CASSESWGTDTQYF.

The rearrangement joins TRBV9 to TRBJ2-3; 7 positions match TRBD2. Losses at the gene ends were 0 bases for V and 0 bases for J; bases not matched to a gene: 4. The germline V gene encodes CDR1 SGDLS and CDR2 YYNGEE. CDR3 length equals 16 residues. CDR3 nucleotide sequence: TGTGCCAGCAGCGTAGCGGGAGGCCCAAGCACAGATACGCAGTATTTT. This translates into CASSVAGGPSTDTQYF.

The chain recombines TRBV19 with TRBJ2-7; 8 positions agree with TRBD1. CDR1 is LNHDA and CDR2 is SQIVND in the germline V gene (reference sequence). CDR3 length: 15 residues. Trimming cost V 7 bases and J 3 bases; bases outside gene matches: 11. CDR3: CASTLKTGANYEQYF. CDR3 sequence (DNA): TGTGCCAGTACCCTCAAGACAGGGGCCAACTACGAGCAGTACTTC.

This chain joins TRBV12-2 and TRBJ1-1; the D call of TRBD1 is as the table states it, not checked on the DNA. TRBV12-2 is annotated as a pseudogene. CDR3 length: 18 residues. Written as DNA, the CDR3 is TGTGCAAGTCGCTGCCTACAGGGGAATAACCCCACATGCACTGAAGCTTTCTTT. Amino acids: CASRCLQGNNPTCTEAFF.

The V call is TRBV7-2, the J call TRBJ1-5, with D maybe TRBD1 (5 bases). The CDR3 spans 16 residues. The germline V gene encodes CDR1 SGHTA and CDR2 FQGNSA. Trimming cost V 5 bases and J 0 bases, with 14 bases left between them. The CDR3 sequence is CASSTGQGNSNQPQHF. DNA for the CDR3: TGTGCCAGCAGCACCGGTCAGGGAAATAGCAATCAGCCCCAGCATTTT.